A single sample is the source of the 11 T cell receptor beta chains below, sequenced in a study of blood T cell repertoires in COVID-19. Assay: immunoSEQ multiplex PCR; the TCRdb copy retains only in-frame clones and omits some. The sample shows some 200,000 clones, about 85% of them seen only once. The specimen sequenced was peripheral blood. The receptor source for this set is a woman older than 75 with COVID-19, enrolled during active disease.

CDR3 loop: CASSPSGGGRDTQYF. The CDR3 DNA reads TGTGCCAGCAGCCCCTCGGGGGGGGGCAGAGATACGCAGTATTTT. The V and J genes are TRBV7-3 and TRBJ2-3; 8 nucleotides line up with TRBD2. The CDR3 has 15 amino acids. The V and J ends lost 5 bases and 5 bases, in that order; junction bases with no gene match: 9. The germline CDR1 and CDR2 sequences are SGHTA and FQGTGA.

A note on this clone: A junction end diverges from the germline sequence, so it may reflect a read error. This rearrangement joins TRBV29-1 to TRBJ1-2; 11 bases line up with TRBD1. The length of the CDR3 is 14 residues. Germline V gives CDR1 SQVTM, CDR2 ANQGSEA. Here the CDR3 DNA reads TGCAGCGTCGAAGGACAGGGGGCGAACTATGGCTACACCTTC. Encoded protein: CSVEGQGANYGYTF.

The CDR3 sequence is CASSESLQETQYF. CDR3 sequence (DNA): TGTGCCAGCAGTGAATCTTTACAAGAGACCCAGTACTTC. This chain joins TRBV2 and TRBJ2-5; D remains unclear. V shed 2 bases and J shed 2 bases, with 6 bases lying between them. Germline-derived CDR1 and CDR2 are SNHLY and FYNNEI. The CDR3 has 13 amino acids.

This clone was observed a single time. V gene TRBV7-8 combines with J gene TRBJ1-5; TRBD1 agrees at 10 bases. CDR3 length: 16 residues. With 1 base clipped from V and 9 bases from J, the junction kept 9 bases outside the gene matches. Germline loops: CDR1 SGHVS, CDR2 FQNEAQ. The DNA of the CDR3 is TGTGCCAGCAGCTTAGAAAGTGCGACAGGGGGCCTGCCCCAGCATTTT. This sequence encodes CASSLESATGGLPQHF.

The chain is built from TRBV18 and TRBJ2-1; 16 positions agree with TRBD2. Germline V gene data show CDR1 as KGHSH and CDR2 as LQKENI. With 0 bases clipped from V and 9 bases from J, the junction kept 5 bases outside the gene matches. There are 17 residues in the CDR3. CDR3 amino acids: CASSPPGTSGGAGEQFF. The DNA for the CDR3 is TGTGCCAGCTCACCACCTGGGACTAGCGGGGGGGCTGGTGAGCAGTTCTTC.

CDR3 sequence (DNA): TGTGCCAGTAGTATAGGCCTAGCGGGGGGCCGTGGCTCCTACAATGAGCAGTTCTTC. Protein sequence: CASSIGLAGGRGSYNEQFF. The chain employs TRBV19 and TRBJ2-1; 11 nucleotides line up with TRBD2. The CDR3 is made up of 19 amino acids. Germline V gene data show CDR1 as LNHDA and CDR2 as SQIVND (reference sequence). The V and J ends lost 1 base and 0 bases, in that order; junction bases with no gene match: 8.

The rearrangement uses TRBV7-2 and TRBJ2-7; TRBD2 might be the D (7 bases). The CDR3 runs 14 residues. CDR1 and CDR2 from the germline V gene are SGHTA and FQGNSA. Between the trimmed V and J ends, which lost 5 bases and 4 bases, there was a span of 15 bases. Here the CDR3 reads CASSLQGLNYEQYF. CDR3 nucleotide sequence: TGTGCCAGCAGCCTACAGGGACTAAATTACGAGCAGTACTTC.

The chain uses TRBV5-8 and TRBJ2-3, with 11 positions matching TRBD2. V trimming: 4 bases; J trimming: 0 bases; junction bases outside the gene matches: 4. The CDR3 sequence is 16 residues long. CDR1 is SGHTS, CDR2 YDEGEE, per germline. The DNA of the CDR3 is TGTGCCAGCAGCACCGGGACTAGCGGAAGCACAGATACGCAGTATTTT. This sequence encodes CASSTGTSGSTDTQYF.

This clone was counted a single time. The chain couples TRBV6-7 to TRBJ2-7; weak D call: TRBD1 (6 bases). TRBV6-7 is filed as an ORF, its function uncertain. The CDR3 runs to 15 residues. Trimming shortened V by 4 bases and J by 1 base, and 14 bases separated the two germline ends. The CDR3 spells CASSSQGCVSYEQYF. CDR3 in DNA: TGTGCCAGCAGTTCACAGGGCTGCGTGTCCTACGAGCAGTACTTC.

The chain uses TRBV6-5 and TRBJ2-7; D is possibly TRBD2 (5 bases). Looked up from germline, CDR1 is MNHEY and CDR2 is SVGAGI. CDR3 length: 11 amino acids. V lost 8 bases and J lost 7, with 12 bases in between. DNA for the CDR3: TGTGCCAGCGCCCCTACGGGGGAGCAGTACGTC. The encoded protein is CASAPTGEQYV.

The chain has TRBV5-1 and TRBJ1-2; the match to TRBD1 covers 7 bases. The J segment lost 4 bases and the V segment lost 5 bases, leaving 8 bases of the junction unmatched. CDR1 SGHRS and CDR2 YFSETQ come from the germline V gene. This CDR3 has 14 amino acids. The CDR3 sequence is CASRPGQVFYGYTF. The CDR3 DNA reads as TGCGCCAGCAGACCTGGACAGGTTTTCTATGGCTACACCTTC.